The rows below give T cell receptor beta chains drawn from one sample of a study of blood T cells in healthy people across ages. MiXCR, run by TCRdb on the 5' RACE reads, gives a single entry per CDR3 protein. The sample includes about 630,000 distinct CDR3 sequences, under 25% of them seen just once. The specimen sequenced was blood. Receptors originate from a man aged 65 to 85 in good health. The CDR3 runs from the conserved cysteine through the conserved F or W. A D gene is named only where the DNA matches it firmly. Not all rows give a size; the values are once, few, many and, for expanded clones, a class.

TRBV28	many	-	TRBJ2-7	TGTGCCAGCAGTTCACAATTACAGGGCCGCCTCTCCTACGAGCAGTACTTC	CASSSQLQGRLSYEQYF
TRBV7-7	few	-	TRBJ2-5	TGTGCTAGCAACCCAGAACTAGGACTGAGCGGGGAGACCCAGTACTTC	CASNPELGLSGETQYF
TRBV3-1	-	-	TRBJ1-2	TGTGCCAACAGTCCCATTGGGGCCTATGGCTACACCTTC	CANSPIGAYGYTF
TRBV21-1	few	-	TRBJ2-7	TGTGCCAGCAGCATCGGGACAAGGAAATACGAGCAGTACTTC	CASSIGTRKYEQYF
TRBV27	few	-	TRBJ1-3	TGTGCCAGCAGTTTATCAGGGGGTAACTCTGGAAACACCATATATTTT	CASSLSGGNSGNTIYF
TRBV11-2	-	-	TRBJ2-7	TGTGCCAGCAGCTTAAGCTTTACCTACGAGCAGTACTTC	CASSLSFTYEQYF
TRBV10-3	-	-	TRBJ2-5	TGTGCCATCAGTGGACAGATGTACCAAGAGACCCAGTACTTC	CAISGQMYQETQYF
TRBV12-3/TRBV12-4	once	-	TRBJ2-1	TGTGCCAGCAGTTTAAGGCAGGCTGGGGCATACGAGCAGTTCTTC	CASSLRQAGAYEQFF
TRBV4-1	-	TRBD1	TRBJ2-5	TGCGCCAGCAGCCCTTGGGACAGGGTGGAGACCCAGTACTTC	CASSPWDRVETQYF
TRBV6-5	few	TRBD1	TRBJ1-4	TGTGCCAGCAGTAGGGACAGGGTAAAACTGTTTTTT	CASSRDRVKLFF
TRBV20-1	-	TRBD1	TRBJ1-1	TGCAGTGCTAGGGAGACAGGGGGGATTACTGAAGCTTTCTTT	CSARETGGITEAFF
TRBV5-6	many	TRBD1	TRBJ2-7	TGTGCCAGCACCTCCATCCGACAGGGATTCTACGAGCAGTACTTC	CASTSIRQGFYEQYF
TRBV5-5	-	TRBD1	TRBJ1-1	TGTGCCAGCAGCACTGGACAGGGTTTAGAAGCTTTCTTT	CASSTGQGLEAFF
TRBV5-1	many	TRBD2	TRBJ2-5	TGCGCCAGCAGCGCGGGACTAGCGGGACAAGAGACCCAGTACTTC	CASSAGLAGQETQYF
TRBV6-6	-	-	TRBJ1-2	TGTGCCAGCAGTTACTCGGGGGGCCCTCTCTATGGCTACACCTTC	CASSYSGGPLYGYTF
TRBV7-9	-	-	TRBJ2-2	TGTGCCAGCAGCCCGCGGACCCCCGGGGAGCTGTTTTTT	CASSPRTPGELFF
TRBV4-1	-	-	TRBJ2-7	TGCGCCAGCAGCCTCCGGACGGAGTCCTACGAGCAGTACTTC	CASSLRTESYEQYF
TRBV12-3/TRBV12-4	once	-	TRBJ2-4	TGTGCCAGCAGTGACACCCGCGGGACCATTCAGTACTTC	CASSDTRGTIQYF
TRBV27	few	-	TRBJ2-1	TGTGCCAGCAGTTCCGGACATACCTACAATGAGCAGTTCTTC	CASSSGHTYNEQFF
TRBV2	-	-	TRBJ2-1	TGTGCCAGCGGCCCATACAATGAGCAGTTCTTC	CASGPYNEQFF
TRBV9	-	TRBD2	TRBJ2-1	TGTGCCAGCAGCGCGTCTCGGGGGGTAACCAATGAGCAGTTCTTC	CASSASRGVTNEQFF
TRBV5-1	-	TRBD2	TRBJ2-5	TGCGCCAGCAGCTTGGCCGGGCTAGCGGGAGAGACCCAGTACTTC	CASSLAGLAGETQYF